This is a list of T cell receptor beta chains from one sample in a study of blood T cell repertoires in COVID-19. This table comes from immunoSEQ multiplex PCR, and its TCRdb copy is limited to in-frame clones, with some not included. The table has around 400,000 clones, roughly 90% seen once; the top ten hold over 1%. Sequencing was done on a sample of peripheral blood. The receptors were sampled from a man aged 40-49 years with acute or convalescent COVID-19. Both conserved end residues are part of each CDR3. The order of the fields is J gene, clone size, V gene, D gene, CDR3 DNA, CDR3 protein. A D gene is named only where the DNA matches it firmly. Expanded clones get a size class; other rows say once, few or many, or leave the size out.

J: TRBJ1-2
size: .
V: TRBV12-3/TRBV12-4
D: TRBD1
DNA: TGTGCCAGCAGTTACAGACAGGGAGGCTACACCTTC
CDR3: CASSYRQGGYTF

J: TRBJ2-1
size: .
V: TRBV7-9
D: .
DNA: TGTGCCAGCAGCTTAGACGGGTATGAGCAGTTCTTC
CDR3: CASSLDGYEQFF

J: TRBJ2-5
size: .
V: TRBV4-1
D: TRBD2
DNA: TGCGCCAGCAGCCAAGAAGAGCCTCGGGGACTAGCGGGGGGGAAAGGGGAGACCCAGTACTTC
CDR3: CASSQEEPRGLAGGKGETQYF

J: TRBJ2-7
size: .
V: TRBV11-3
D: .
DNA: TGTGCCAGCAGCCGGGGGACCGCCGATCACTACGAGCAGTACTTC
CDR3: CASSRGTADHYEQYF

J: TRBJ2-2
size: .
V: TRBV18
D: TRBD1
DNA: TGTGCCAGCTCACTTGGGACAGTTAACACCGGGGAGCTGTTTTTT
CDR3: CASSLGTVNTGELFF

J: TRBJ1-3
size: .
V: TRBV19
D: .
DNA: TGTGCCAGCAGCCGAGAGGGCGTCTCTGGAAACACCATATATTTT
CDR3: CASSREGVSGNTIYF

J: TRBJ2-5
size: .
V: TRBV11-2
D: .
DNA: TGTGCCAGCAGCTTGTCCGCTAGTGGCCAGTACTTC
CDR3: CASSLSASGQYF

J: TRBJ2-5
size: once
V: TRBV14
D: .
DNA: TGTGCCAGCAGCCAAGACGCGTTAGCAGAGACCCAGTACTTC
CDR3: CASSQDALAETQYF

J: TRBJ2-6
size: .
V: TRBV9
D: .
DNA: TGTGCCAGCAGCGTAGCAGTTGGGGCCAACGTCCTGACTTTC
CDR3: CASSVAVGANVLTF

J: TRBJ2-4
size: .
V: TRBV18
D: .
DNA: TGTGCCAGCTCACCTCAGGGGGCCAAAAACATTCAGTACTTC
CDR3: CASSPQGAKNIQYF

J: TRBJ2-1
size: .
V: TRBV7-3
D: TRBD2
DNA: TGTGCCAGCAGCTTAACGGGACTAAAGCCCAATGAGCAGTTCTTC
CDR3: CASSLTGLKPNEQFF

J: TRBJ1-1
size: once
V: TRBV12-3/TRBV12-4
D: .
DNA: TGTGCCAGCCGCCGCGAATTTAACACTGAAGCTTTCTTT
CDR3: CASRREFNTEAFF

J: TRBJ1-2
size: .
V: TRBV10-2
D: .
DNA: TGCGCCAGCAGTGAGTCGAGAATAGATCGGGGCTACACCTTC
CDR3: CASSESRIDRGYTF

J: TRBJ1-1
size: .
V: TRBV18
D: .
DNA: TGTGCCAGCTCACCGACAAGAGACACTGAAGCTTTCTTT
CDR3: CASSPTRDTEAFF

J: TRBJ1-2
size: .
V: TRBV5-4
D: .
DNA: TGTGCCAGCAGCTTTATCGGGAGGGTCGTCTCTTATGGCTACACCTTC
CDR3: CASSFIGRVVSYGYTF

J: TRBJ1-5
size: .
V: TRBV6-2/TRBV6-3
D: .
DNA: TGTGCCAGCAGTTACTCGATAGATCGGGATGGCAATCAGCCCCAGCATTTT
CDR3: CASSYSIDRDGNQPQHF

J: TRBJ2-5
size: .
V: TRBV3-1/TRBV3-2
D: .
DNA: TGTGCCAGCAGCGCAGGGGTCCGGGAGACCCAGTACTTC
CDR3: CASSAGVRETQYF

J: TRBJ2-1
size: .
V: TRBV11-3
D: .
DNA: TGTGCCAGCAGCTCGTTCGGTTGGGCCGATTACAATGAGCAGTTCTTC
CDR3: CASSSFGWADYNEQFF

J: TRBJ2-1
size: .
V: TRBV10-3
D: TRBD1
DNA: TGTGCCATCAGTGAAGGGGACAGGCAGGAACTAAATGAGCAGTTCTTC
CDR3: CAISEGDRQELNEQFF

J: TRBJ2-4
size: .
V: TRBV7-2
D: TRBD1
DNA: TGTGCCAGCAGCTCACGGACAGGGGGCGCTCCGCACTTC
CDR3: CASSSRTGGAPHF

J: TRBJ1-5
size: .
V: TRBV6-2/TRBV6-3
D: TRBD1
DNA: TGTGCCAGCAGTTGGGGGACAGGGTTCGATCAGCCCCAGCATTTT
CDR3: CASSWGTGFDQPQHF

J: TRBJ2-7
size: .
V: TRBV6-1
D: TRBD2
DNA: TGTGCCAGCAGTGAAAGCAGAAGTGGGGGGGGATACGAGCAGTACTTC
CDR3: CASSESRSGGGYEQYF

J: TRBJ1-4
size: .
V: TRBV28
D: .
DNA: TGTGCCAGCAGTTTATACAGGGCGTTGGAAAAACTGTTTTTT
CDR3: CASSLYRALEKLFF

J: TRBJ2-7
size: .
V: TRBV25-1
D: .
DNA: TGTGCCAGCAGTGAATCCGGGGGTCTCCGGGATGGGCAGTACTTC
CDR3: CASSESGGLRDGQYF

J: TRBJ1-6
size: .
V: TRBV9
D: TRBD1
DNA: TGTGCCAGCAGCGTAGATGGACAGGATAATTCACCCCTCCACTTT
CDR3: CASSVDGQDNSPLHF

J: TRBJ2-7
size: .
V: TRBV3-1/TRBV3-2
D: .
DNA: TGTGCCAGCAGCCAAGACGGCGGCAGCGTGCAGTACTTC
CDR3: CASSQDGGSVQYF

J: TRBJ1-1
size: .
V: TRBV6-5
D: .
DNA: TGTGCCAGCACTAGGAACACTGAAGCTTTCTTT
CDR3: CASTRNTEAFF

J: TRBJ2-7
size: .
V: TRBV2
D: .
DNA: TGTGCCAGCCGTCGGACGGGGAGCTCCTACGAGCAGTACTTC
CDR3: CASRRTGSSYEQYF

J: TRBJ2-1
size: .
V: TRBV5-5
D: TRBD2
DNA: TGTGCCAGCAGCTTGTCGGGGGGGACCTACAATGAGCAGTTCTTC
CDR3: CASSLSGGTYNEQFF

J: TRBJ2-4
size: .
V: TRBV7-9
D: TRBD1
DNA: TGTGCCAGCAGGGACAGGTTGGAAAACATTCAGTACTTC
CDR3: CASRDRLENIQYF

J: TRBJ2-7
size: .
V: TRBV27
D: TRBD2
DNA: TGTGCCAGCAGTTCCAGGACTAGCGGGAGAGTTGGGCAGTACTTC
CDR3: CASSSRTSGRVGQYF

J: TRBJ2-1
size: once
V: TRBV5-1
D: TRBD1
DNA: TGCGCCAGCAGCGCCCAGACAGGGCGCGATGAGCAGTTCTTC
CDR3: CASSAQTGRDEQFF

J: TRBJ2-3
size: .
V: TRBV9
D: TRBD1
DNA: TGTGCCAGCAGCTCTCGAGGGGGCAACACAGATACGCAGTATTTT
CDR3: CASSSRGGNTDTQYF

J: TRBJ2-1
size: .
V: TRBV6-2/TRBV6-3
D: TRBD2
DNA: TGTGCCAGCAGACCTCTAGCGGGCGCCTACAATGAGCAGTTCTTC
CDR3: CASRPLAGAYNEQFF

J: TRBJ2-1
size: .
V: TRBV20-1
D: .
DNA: TGCAGTGTCCCTCGGGGCAATGAGCAGTTCTTC
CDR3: CSVPRGNEQFF

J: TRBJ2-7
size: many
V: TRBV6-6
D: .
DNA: TGTGCCACCAAACCCTCGACAGCTTCCTACGAGCAGTACTTC
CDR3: CATKPSTASYEQYF

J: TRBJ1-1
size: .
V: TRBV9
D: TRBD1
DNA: TGTGCCAGCAGCGTAGTGGGGACAGGGGAAGCTTTCTTT
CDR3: CASSVVGTGEAFF

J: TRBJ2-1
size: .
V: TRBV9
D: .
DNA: TGTGCCAGCAGCGTAGGAGCAAGCGATGAGCAGTTCTTC
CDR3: CASSVGASDEQFF

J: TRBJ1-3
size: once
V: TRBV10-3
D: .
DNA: TGTGCCATCAGAATAGACAGTCCCGGAAACACCATATATTTT
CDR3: CAIRIDSPGNTIYF

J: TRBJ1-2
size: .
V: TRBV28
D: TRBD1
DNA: TGTGCCAGCAGTTTGTCAGGGGGGACCTACGCTGGCTACACCTTC
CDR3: CASSLSGGTYAGYTF

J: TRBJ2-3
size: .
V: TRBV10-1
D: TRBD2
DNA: TGCGCCAGCAGTGAGTCGACTCGGGCTAGCGGGAGGACAGATACGCAGTATTTT
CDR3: CASSESTRASGRTDTQYF

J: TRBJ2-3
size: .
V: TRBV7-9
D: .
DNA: TGTGCCAGCAGCTCCATAGGGGGTTGGACAGATACGCAGTATTTT
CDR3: CASSSIGGWTDTQYF

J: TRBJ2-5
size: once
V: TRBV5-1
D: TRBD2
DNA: TGCGCCAGCAGCCTCGGGCCGGGAGGAGAGACCCAGTACTTC
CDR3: CASSLGPGGETQYF

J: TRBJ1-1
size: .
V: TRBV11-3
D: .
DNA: TGTGCCAGCAGCTTAGATAGCGGGAACACTGAAGCTTTCTTT
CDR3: CASSLDSGNTEAFF

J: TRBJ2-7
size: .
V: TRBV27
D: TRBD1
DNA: TGTGCCAGCAGTATGACAGGGGGGCCCTACGAGCAGTACTTC
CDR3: CASSMTGGPYEQYF

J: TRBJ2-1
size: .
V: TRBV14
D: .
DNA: TGTGCCAGCAACCCCCTGGGGCAGTACAATGAGCAGTTCTTC
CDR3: CASNPLGQYNEQFF

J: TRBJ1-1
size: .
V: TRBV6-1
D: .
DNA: TGTGCCAGCAGTGAGTTTTGGGGGGTGCCGAACACTGAAGCTTTCTTT
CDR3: CASSEFWGVPNTEAFF

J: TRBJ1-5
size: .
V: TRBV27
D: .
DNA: TGTGCCAGCAGTCCAAATCAGGGGATCCCTCAGCCCCAGCATTTT
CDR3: CASSPNQGIPQPQHF

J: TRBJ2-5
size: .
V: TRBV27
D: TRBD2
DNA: TGTGCCAGCAGTTTCCTAGCGGCAAGGAGAGAGACCCAGTACTTC
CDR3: CASSFLAARRETQYF

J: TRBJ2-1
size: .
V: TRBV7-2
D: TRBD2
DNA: TGTGCCAGCAGCCGGCTAGCGGGGGGGTCGTACAATGAGCAGTTCTTC
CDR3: CASSRLAGGSYNEQFF

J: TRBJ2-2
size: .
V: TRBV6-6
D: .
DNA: TGTGCCAGCAGTTATCGGACGGGAACCGGGGAGCTGTTTTTT
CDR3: CASSYRTGTGELFF

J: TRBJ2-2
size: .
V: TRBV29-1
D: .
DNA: TGCAGCGCTCGGCCGGGGGTGGGCACCGGGGAGCTGTTTTTT
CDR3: CSARPGVGTGELFF

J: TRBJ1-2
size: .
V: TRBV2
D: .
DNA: TGTGCCAGCAGTGAAGCGAGACAGCTGTTCTATGGCTACACCTTC
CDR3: CASSEARQLFYGYTF

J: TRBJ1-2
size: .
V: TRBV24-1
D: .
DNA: TGTGCCACCAGTGATGGGCAGGGTGTCTATGGCTACACCTTC
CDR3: CATSDGQGVYGYTF

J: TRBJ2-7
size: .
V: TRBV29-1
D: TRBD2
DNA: TGCAGCGCCCGGACCCAGCGGGAGTCGGGCGAGCAGTACTTC
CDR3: CSARTQRESGEQYF